These 32 T cell receptor beta chains came from one sample sequenced in a study of CD8 T cells in ankylosing spondylitis. TCRdb re-called the 5' RACE reads with MiXCR, one entry per CDR3 protein. The profile covers approximately 350,000 distinct CDR3 sequences, with approximately 22% appearing a single time and around 13% taken by the ten largest. Input material: blood, either unsorted or a sorted T cell fraction (not recorded which). The receptors stem from a male donor with ankylosing spondylitis or in good health (not recorded which).

The chain couples TRBV12-3 or TRBV12-4 to TRBJ2-5; 7 bases are shared with TRBD1. Trimming removed 6 bases from V and 4 bases from J; junction bases left unmatched: 11. The CDR3 is made up of 15 amino acids. The CDR3 coding sequence is TGTGCCAGCAGGAAAGGGACAGAGAACCGAGAGACCCAGTACTTC. Translating gives CASRKGTENRETQYF.

CDR3 sequence: CASSSRPGQGVNEQYF. The CDR3 DNA reads TGTGCCAGCAGTTCCCGCCCGGGACAGGGGGTCAACGAGCAGTACTTC. The chain uses TRBV12-3 or TRBV12-4 and TRBJ2-7; 11 bases match TRBD1. The CDR3 is 16 amino acids. The trim removed 4 bases at V and 5 bases at J, leaving 10 bases unmatched.

The chain has TRBV3-1 and TRBJ2-1; 12 bases agree with TRBD2. This CDR3 has 19 amino acids. Germline CDR1 and CDR2: LGHDT and YNNKEL (reference sequence). The ends lost 1 base at V and 0 bases at J; junction bases unmatched: 7. The CDR3 coding sequence is TGTGCCAGCAGCCAAGCTAAGGGACTAGCGGGTTTCTCCTACAATGAGCAGTTCTTC. Translation gives CASSQAKGLAGFSYNEQFF.

The J gene is TRBJ2-3, the V gene TRBV3-1, with no clear D. The CDR3 has 16 amino acids. The V and J ends lost 4 bases and 4 bases respectively, with 18 bases between them. Germline CDR1 is LGHDT and CDR2 is YNNKEL (reference sequence). CDR3 in amino acids: CASSRTGYGSADTQYF. The CDR3, as DNA: TGTGCCAGCAGCCGTACGGGCTACGGGTCGGCAGATACGCAGTATTTT.

V gene TRBV12-3 or TRBV12-4 combines with J gene TRBJ1-5; 7 bases agree with TRBD1. This CDR3 has 14 amino acids. V shed 3 bases and J 7 bases; nucleotides not matched to a gene: 6. CDR3 amino acids: CASSFRGAGQPQHF. In nucleotides, the CDR3 is TGTGCCAGCAGTTTCAGGGGGGCAGGACAGCCCCAGCATTTT.

This clonotype was seen more than once but under ten times. J is TRBJ2-1 and V is TRBV27; D remains ambiguous. The CDR3 spans 14 residues. Looked up from germline, CDR1 is MNHEY and CDR2 is SMNVEV (reference sequence). Trimming removed 5 bases at V and 4 bases at J, with 12 bases between. DNA for the CDR3: TGTGCCAGCAGTAATACAGTGGGGTACAATGAGCAGTTCTTC. Its protein is CASSNTVGYNEQFF.

The chain combines TRBV7-9 with TRBJ2-7; perhaps D is TRBD1 or TRBD2 (6 bases each). The CDR3 totals 15 residues. Germline CDR1 and CDR2: SEHNR and FQNEAQ (reference sequence). Trimming took 4 bases from V and 0 from J, leaving 13 bases between them. The DNA for the CDR3 is TGTGCCAGCAGCTCATTAGGGGGGAGCTCCTACGAGCAGTACTTC. Translation gives CASSSLGGSSYEQYF.

The sample holds a few counts of this clonotype. CDR3 amino acids: CATSVRDSLEKLFF. The CDR3 nucleotides read TGTGCCACCAGCGTCCGGGACAGCCTCGAAAAACTGTTTTTT. The chain uses TRBV15 and TRBJ1-4, with 7 bases matching TRBD1. The CDR3 has 14 amino acids. Unmatched junction bases numbered 8, after V lost 5 bases and J lost 8 bases. Germline V lookup: CDR1 LNHNV, CDR2 YYDKDF (reference sequence).

This clonotype turned up a few times. The chain links TRBV29-1 to TRBJ2-1; TRBD1 matches at 7 bases. From germline, CDR1 is SQVTM and CDR2 ANQGSEA. The CDR3 sequence is 13 residues long. Trimming cost V 7 bases and J 4 bases; bases outside gene matches: 7. This CDR3 is CSERTGDYNEQFF. The CDR3 nucleotides are TGCAGCGAGAGGACAGGAGATTACAATGAGCAGTTCTTC.

V usage is TRBV5-1 and J usage is TRBJ2-1, with TRBD1 matching over 7 bases. Germline V gene lookup returns CDR1 SGHRS and CDR2 YFSETQ. V lost 0 bases, J lost 5 bases, and 5 bases stayed unmatched. The CDR3 totals 15 residues. The CDR3 nucleotides are TGCGCCAGCAGCTTGGGACAGGGAGTCGACAATGAGCAGTTCTTC. Encoded protein: CASSLGQGVDNEQFF.

The table lists this clonotype with a few counts. This chain links TRBV20-1 with TRBJ2-7, with no clear D. Per germline, CDR1 DFQATT and CDR2 SNEGSKA (reference sequence). CDR3 length: 13 amino acids. The V gene lost 3 bases and the J gene lost 0 bases, with 9 bases spanning the gap. The CDR3 DNA follows: TGCAGTGCTAGGGCACCAAACTCCTACGAGCAGTACTTC. Protein: CSARAPNSYEQYF.

This clonotype has just a few counts. The chain carries TRBV4-2 and TRBJ2-1, with D possibly TRBD1 on 6 matching bases. CDR3 length equals 15 residues. Trimming took 0 bases from V and 5 from J, leaving 11 bases between them. Per germline, CDR1 LGHNA and CDR2 YNFKEQ. In DNA form, the CDR3 reads TGTGCCAGCAGCCAAGAGGACAGAGGACACAATGAGCAGTTCTTC. Encoded protein: CASSQEDRGHNEQFF.

The rearrangement joins TRBV29-1 to TRBJ2-2; 9 bases align to TRBD2. The V segment lost 7 bases and the J segment 1 base; nucleotides outside the gene matches: 7. The CDR3 consists of 15 residues. Germline V gene data show CDR1 as SQVTM and CDR2 as ANQGSEA. The CDR3 nucleotides are TGCAGCGCTGTATCTAGCGGGGAGAACACCGGGGAGCTGTTTTTT. It yields the protein CSAVSSGENTGELFF.

J is TRBJ1-5 and V is TRBV12-3 or TRBV12-4; the D gene is possibly TRBD1 (5 bases). This CDR3 is 14 amino acids long. Deletions cut 3 bases from V and 5 bases from J, with 11 bases between. The CDR3 region is CASSLPGLDQPQHF. CDR3 nucleotide sequence: TGTGCCAGCAGTTTGCCGGGGCTCGATCAGCCCCAGCATTTT.

This clonotype was seen a handful of times. The rearrangement joins TRBV9 to TRBJ2-1; the D is unclear. V gave up 3 bases and J gave up 0 bases, with 7 bases separating them. The CDR3 runs to 14 residues. The germline CDR1 and CDR2 sequences are SGDLS and YYNGEE. The CDR3 DNA reads TGTGCCAGCAGCGGACGTCCCTCCTACAATGAGCAGTTCTTC. As protein: CASSGRPSYNEQFF.

This clonotype was counted only a few times. The chain has TRBV12-3 or TRBV12-4 and TRBJ1-5, with D unresolved. V shed 5 bases and J shed 2 bases, with 4 bases lying between them. The CDR3 is 12 amino acids. In DNA form, the CDR3 reads TGTGCCAGCAGTATAGGCAATCAGCCCCAGCATTTT. Amino acids: CASSIGNQPQHF.

This clonotype came up a few times. The DNA of the CDR3 is TGTGCCAGCAGCAGGGTCACCGGGGAGCTGTTTTTT. Amino acid sequence: CASSRVTGELFF. The chain joins TRBV12-3 or TRBV12-4 to TRBJ2-2; D perhaps matches TRBD1 (5 bases). The CDR3 contains 12 residues. Trimming cost V 6 bases and J 4 bases, with 6 bases left between them.

In its sample, this clonotype was seen a few times. The rearrangement uses TRBV29-1 and TRBJ1-1; the match to TRBD1 covers 8 bases. This CDR3 comprises 12 residues. V was clipped by 4 bases and J by 5 bases; unmatched bases: 3. CDR1 and CDR2 from the germline V gene are SQVTM and ANQGSEA. The CDR3 region is CSVATGGTEAFF. The CDR3 nucleotides read TGCAGCGTTGCTACAGGGGGAACTGAAGCTTTCTTT.

The chain recombines TRBV12-3 or TRBV12-4 with TRBJ2-1, with 14 bases matching TRBD2. The length of the CDR3 is 17 residues. V was pared by 5 bases and J by 0 bases, with 3 bases of the junction left unmatched. CDR3 in DNA: TGTGCCAGCAGTCCTGGACTAGCGGGGGGCTCCTACAATGAGCAGTTCTTC. Encoded protein: CASSPGLAGGSYNEQFF.

Only a few counts were recorded for this clonotype. CDR3 sequence reads: CASSLAGGRGASSYNEQFF. CDR3 DNA: TGTGCCAGCAGCTTAGCTGGGGGTAGGGGGGCCAGCTCCTACAATGAGCAGTTCTTC. The rearrangement uses TRBV7-2 and TRBJ2-1; D might be TRBD1 or TRBD2, each matching 6 bases. Germline CDR1 SGHTA, CDR2 FQGNSA. The CDR3 is 19 amino acids. V lost 0 bases, J lost 0 bases, and 18 bases lay in between. Full variable domain (outside the CDR3, taken from reference TRBV7-2 and TRBJ2-1): GAGVSQSPSNKVTEKGKDVELRCDPISGHTALYWYRQSLGQGLEFLIYFQGNSAPDKSGLPSDRFSAERTGGSVSTLTIQRTQQEDSAVYLCASSLAGGRGASSYNEQFFGPGTRLTVL.

The chain employs TRBV20-1 and TRBJ2-2; 8 nucleotides align to TRBD2. Germline trimming cut 5 bases from V and 4 bases from J; bases unmatched to any gene: 15. The CDR3 has 17 residues. Per the germline V gene, CDR1 is DFQATT and CDR2 is SNEGSKA (reference sequence). The DNA for the CDR3 is TGCAGTGCTGGGGGACTAGACCACAATTTTCTCACCGGGGAGCTGTTTTTT. It specifies CSAGGLDHNFLTGELFF.

The chain couples TRBV14 to TRBJ2-6; 10 nucleotides align to TRBD1. The CDR3 has 24 amino acids. With 4 bases clipped from V and 0 bases from J, the junction kept 24 bases outside the gene matches. CDR1 is SGHDN and CDR2 is FVKESK in the germline V gene. In DNA form, the CDR3 reads TGTGCCAGCAGCCTCCCTCACCGGGACAGGGGACCCCCGGGACCGGCCTCTGGGGCCAACGTCCTGACTTTC. This encodes CASSLPHRDRGPPGPASGANVLTF.

There are a few counts of this clonotype. This chain links TRBV11-2 with TRBJ2-2; 9 bases are a match to TRBD1. From germline, CDR1 is SGHAT and CDR2 FQNNGV. V trimming: 4 bases; J trimming: 9 bases; junction bases outside the gene matches: 9. The CDR3 loop spans 15 amino acids. CDR3 nucleotide sequence: TGTGCCAGCAGCTCTCTACAGGGGGCCCTAAGGGAGCTGTTTTTT. Protein sequence: CASSSLQGALRELFF. Using reference TRBV11-2 and TRBJ2-2 for the parts outside the CDR3, the full variable domain is EAGVAQSPRYKIIEKRQSVAFWCNPISGHATLYWYQQILGQGPKLLIQFQNNGVVDDSQLPKDRFSAERLKGVDSTLKIQPAKLEDSAVYLCASSSLQGALRELFFGEGSRLTVL.

This clonotype occurred a few times. J is TRBJ2-1 and V is TRBV20-1; no clear D gene. Germline CDR1 reads DFQATT; CDR2 reads SNEGSKA (reference sequence). V gave up 3 bases and J gave up 8 bases, with 17 bases separating them. This CDR3 is built from 14 residues. The CDR3 nucleotides are TGCAGTGCTAGGACACCTGCTAGGTTCGATGAGCAGTTCTTC. It is translated as CSARTPARFDEQFF.

This chain links TRBV29-1 with TRBJ2-1; 13 nucleotides align to TRBD2. This CDR3 is built from 15 residues. J gave up 5 bases and V 6 bases, and 7 bases lay outside the gene matches. The germline V gene has CDR1 SQVTM and CDR2 ANQGSEA. CDR3 amino acids: CSVRTGTSGDNEQFF. CDR3 DNA sequence: TGCAGCGTACGAACGGGGACTAGCGGGGACAATGAGCAGTTCTTC.

This clonotype was recorded a few times. V is TRBV12-3 or TRBV12-4 and J is TRBJ2-1; D call uncertain. V was clipped by 5 bases and J by 0 bases, with 17 bases between them. The CDR3 covers 17 residues. In nucleotides, the CDR3 is TGTGCCAGCAGTGATCAGCGTACGTTCAGCTCCTACAATGAGCAGTTCTTC. Amino acids: CASSDQRTFSSYNEQFF.

The chain uses TRBV4-1 and TRBJ2-1, with 7 bases fitting TRBD1. Unmatched junction bases numbered 16, after V lost 8 bases and J lost 6 bases. Germline CDR1 MGHRA, CDR2 YSYEKL. The CDR3 sequence is 16 residues long. The CDR3 spells CASHGDQQGIVNEQFF. CDR3 bases: TGCGCCAGCCACGGGGACCAACAGGGGATTGTCAATGAGCAGTTCTTC.

V gene TRBV6-2 or TRBV6-3 combines with J gene TRBJ2-7; D call uncertain. CDR1 and CDR2 (germline): MNHEY, SVGEGT. The CDR3 has 13 residues. The germline V and J ends were trimmed by 0 bases and 1 base, with 4 bases remaining between them. Here the CDR3 reads CASSYSVSYEQYF. The CDR3 bases are TGTGCCAGCAGTTACTCAGTTTCCTACGAGCAGTACTTC.

There are a few counts of this clonotype. The J gene is TRBJ1-2, the V gene TRBV6-5, with 8 bases aligning to TRBD1. The trim removed 2 bases at V and 6 bases at J, leaving 2 bases unmatched. The germline V gene encodes CDR1 MNHEY and CDR2 SVGAGI. This CDR3 has 13 amino acids. The CDR3 protein is CASSYAGGDGYTF. CDR3 coding DNA: TGTGCCAGCAGTTACGCAGGGGGCGATGGCTACACCTTC.

The V gene is TRBV4-1, the J gene TRBJ2-5; the D gene is possibly TRBD2 (5 bases). V was clipped by 3 bases and J by 2 bases, with 16 bases between them. This CDR3 contains 16 residues. Germline V CDR1 and CDR2: MGHRA, YSYEKL. CDR3: CASSHEEDLRQETQYF. The CDR3 bases are TGCGCCAGCAGCCATGAGGAGGACTTAAGGCAAGAGACCCAGTACTTC.

This clonotype was picked up many times. The genes are TRBV12-3 or TRBV12-4 and TRBJ2-3; D is possibly TRBD2 (6 bases). The CDR3 sequence is 15 residues long. V shed 3 bases and J shed 0 bases, with 10 bases lying between them. The chain's CDR3 is CASSLTGVSTDTQYF. The DNA of the CDR3 is TGTGCCAGCAGTTTGACGGGGGTGAGCACAGATACGCAGTATTTT.

This sequence joins TRBV12-3 or TRBV12-4 and TRBJ1-2, with D perhaps TRBD1 (6 bases). The CDR3 is made up of 15 amino acids. Trimming took off 1 base at V and 3 bases at J, with 12 bases between the two ends. CDR3 protein: CASSLGRGGYYGYTF. In nucleotides, the CDR3 is TGTGCCAGCAGTTTAGGACGAGGGGGGTACTATGGCTACACCTTC.